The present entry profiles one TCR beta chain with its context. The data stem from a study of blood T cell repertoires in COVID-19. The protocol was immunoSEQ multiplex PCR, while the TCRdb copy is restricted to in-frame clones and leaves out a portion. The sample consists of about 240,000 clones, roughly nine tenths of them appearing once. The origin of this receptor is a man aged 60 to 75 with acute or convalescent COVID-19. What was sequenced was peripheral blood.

Here the CDR3 reads CASSVQVGGSSYNEQFF. The CDR3 bases are TGTGCCAGCAGCGTACAGGTCGGGGGGAGCTCCTACAATGAGCAGTTCTTC. The V call is TRBV9, the J call TRBJ2-1; 7 nucleotides match TRBD2. The CDR3 sequence is 17 residues long. V trimming: 1 base; J trimming: 0 bases; junction bases outside the gene matches: 7. Germline CDR1 and CDR2: SGDLS and YYNGEE. Based on the CDR3 plus reference TRBV9 and TRBJ2-1, the full variable domain is DSGVTQTPKHLITATGQRVTLRCSPRSGDLSVYWYQQSLDQGLQFLIQYYNGEERAKGNILERFSAQQFPDLHSELNLSSLELGDSALYFCASSVQVGGSSYNEQFFGPGTRLTVL.